Listed below are T cell receptor beta chains from one sample, sequenced in a study of cytomegalovirus exposure and HLA in healthy donors. Profiled with immunoSEQ multiplex PCR; TCRdb holds only in-frame clones, not every one. The repertoire holds 200,000 or so clones, less than 90% seen once, with 5.5% to 6.5% in the top ten. The material sequenced was PBMCs. These receptors all come from a woman under 30 in good health and CMV-seronegative. Each CDR3 is given with its conserved first and last residue. D genes are given only for firm matches. Expanded clones are given a class, and other clones once, few, many or no size at all.

clone size	V gene	J gene	D gene	CDR3 protein	CDR3 DNA
-	TRBV4-1	TRBJ1-1	-	CASSQDPRVGALGTEAFF	TGCGCCAGCAGCCAAGATCCCAGGGTTGGCGCCTTGGGGACTGAAGCTTTCTTT
-	TRBV4-2	TRBJ1-1	-	CASSQGGNTEAFF	TGTGCCAGCAGCCAAGGGGGAAACACTGAAGCTTTCTTT
-	TRBV7-9	TRBJ2-4	-	CASSLVGSQNIQYF	TGTGCCAGCAGCTTAGTAGGCAGCCAAAACATTCAGTACTTC
-	TRBV9	TRBJ2-5	TRBD2	CASSPSGSGGIQETQYF	TGTGCCAGCAGCCCATCGGGGAGCGGGGGAATCCAAGAGACCCAGTACTTC
-	TRBV9	TRBJ2-2	-	CASSEAFGELFF	TGTGCCAGCAGCGAAGCCTTCGGGGAGCTGTTTTTT
-	TRBV7-9	TRBJ1-5	-	CASSLGSGRPYQPQHF	TGTGCCAGCAGCTTAGGGTCGGGACGACCCTATCAGCCCCAGCATTTT
-	TRBV19	TRBJ2-7	TRBD1	CASSMLGTGILAYEQYF	TGTGCCAGTAGTATGCTCGGGACAGGCATATTAGCCTACGAGCAGTACTTC
-	TRBV7-6	TRBJ1-2	-	CASSLAPLAGPNNYGYTF	TGTGCCAGCAGCTTAGCCCCCCTGGCAGGGCCCAATAACTATGGCTACACCTTC
-	TRBV27	TRBJ2-3	-	CASSLVRDGTDTQYF	TGTGCCAGCAGTTTAGTTCGGGACGGCACAGATACGCAGTATTTT
-	TRBV29-1	TRBJ1-1	TRBD1	CSGKGQANTEAFF	TGCAGCGGGAAGGGACAGGCAAACACTGAAGCTTTCTTT
-	TRBV5-1	TRBJ1-3	-	CASSLSRSAGNTIYF	TGCGCCAGCAGCCTATCGAGATCGGCTGGAAACACCATATATTTT
few	TRBV27	TRBJ1-5	-	CASSLLAGDVQPQHF	TGTGCCAGCAGTTTATTGGCAGGGGATGTTCAGCCCCAGCATTTT
-	TRBV5-1	TRBJ2-3	-	CASSKGQARDTQYF	TGCGCCAGCAGCAAAGGACAAGCCCGGGATACGCAGTATTTT